Below, 18 T cell receptor beta chains from the same sample are listed, as sequenced in a study of Ad26.COV2.S vaccination and SARS-CoV-2 variants. Repertoires were generated with immunoSEQ multiplex PCR, while TCRdb's copy carries only in-frame clones and drops some. The data contain about 460,000 clones, 80% to 90% of them seen just once; the ten biggest clones take up roughly 1.7%. Noted treatment: some 19 received Ad26.COV2.S at low or high dose, single or two shots; several received placebo; per-sample allocation not given. All samples were drawn on day 63, counting from the first vaccine or placebo injection. This specimen was peripheral blood, taken in a trial of Ad26.COV2.S vaccine versus placebo. The source of these receptors is a person between 18 and 65 years old who received the Ad26.COV2.S COVID-19 vaccine or a placebo.

As DNA, the CDR3 is TGTGCCAGCTCAGCGGACAGGGTTGGCGGCTACACCTTC. Its translation is CASSADRVGGYTF. The chain has TRBV18 and TRBJ1-2; 8 bases are shared with TRBD1. CDR1 KGHSH and CDR2 LQKENI come from the germline V gene. This CDR3 spans 13 amino acids. The J segment lost 8 bases and the V segment lost 5 bases, leaving 7 bases of the junction unmatched.

This clone was counted a single time. Written as DNA, the CDR3 is TGTGCCAGCTCACCACCTTATAGCGGGACGGTCTACGAGCAGTACTTC. It yields the protein CASSPPYSGTVYEQYF. This chain joins TRBV18 and TRBJ2-7; TRBD2 aligns across 8 bases. This CDR3 has 16 amino acids. V lost 0 bases and J lost 3; bases outside the gene matches: 7. Per germline, CDR1 KGHSH and CDR2 LQKENI.

The genes are TRBV28 and TRBJ2-7; perhaps TRBD2 as D (5 bases). Germline CDR1 and CDR2: MDHEN and SYDVKM. The CDR3 has 11 amino acids. Trimming pared 5 bases from V and 3 bases from J, leaving 5 bases between. As DNA, the CDR3 is TGTGCCAGCAGTGACTACTACGAGCAGTACTTC. Protein sequence: CASSDYYEQYF.

In nucleotides, the CDR3 is TGTGCCAGCAGCTTTGAGGGGGTGGGAGCTTTCTTT. This sequence encodes CASSFEGVGAFF. This sequence joins TRBV12-3 or TRBV12-4 and TRBJ1-1; a weak D match, TRBD1 (6 bases). This CDR3 is 12 amino acids long. Trimming took 6 bases from V and 10 from J, leaving 15 bases between them.

The gene calls are TRBV19 and TRBJ1-2; D remains ambiguous. The CDR3 has 12 amino acids. Germline CDR1 LNHDA, CDR2 SQIVND (reference sequence). V was cut by 3 bases and J by 3 bases, with 5 bases left in between. Written as DNA, the CDR3 is TGTGCCAGTAGTATCGCGGACTATGGCTACACCTTC. Its translation is CASSIADYGYTF.

The CDR3 DNA follows: TGTGCCAGCGGTCAACTCGGGGCTTTCTTT. Encoded protein: CASGQLGAFF. The rearrangement joins TRBV28 to TRBJ1-1, with D unclear. The V and J ends lost 8 bases and 11 bases respectively, with 12 bases between them. CDR1 MDHEN and CDR2 SYDVKM come from the germline V gene. CDR3 length: 10 residues.

The chain is built from TRBV12-3 or TRBV12-4 and TRBJ2-1; tentatively, D is TRBD1 (6 bases). V was shortened by 5 bases and J by 6 bases, with 11 bases between the two germline ends. The CDR3 is 13 residues long. The CDR3 here is CASSPQGLNEQFF. The CDR3 region has the DNA TGTGCCAGCAGTCCGCAGGGGCTCAATGAGCAGTTCTTC.

The V and J genes are TRBV11-2 and TRBJ2-7; the match to TRBD2 covers 7 bases. This CDR3 is built from 14 residues. J was trimmed by 4 bases and V by 3 bases; bases with no gene match: 6. Germline lookup yields CDR1 SGHAT and CDR2 FQNNGV. CDR3 loop: CASSLGGVLYEQYF. The DNA for the CDR3 is TGTGCCAGCAGCTTGGGGGGGGTTTTGTACGAGCAGTACTTC. The whole variable domain, remainder taken from reference TRBV11-2 and TRBJ2-7, is EAGVAQSPRYKIIEKRQSVAFWCNPISGHATLYWYQQILGQGPKLLIQFQNNGVVDDSQLPKDRFSAERLKGVDSTLKIQPAKLEDSAVYLCASSLGGVLYEQYFGPGTRLTVT.

The V and J genes are TRBV7-9 and TRBJ2-5; no clear D. The CDR3 spans 14 residues. Trimming left V 0 bases short and J 1 base short, with 6 bases between. The germline gives CDR1 SEHNR, CDR2 FQNEAQ (reference sequence). The CDR3 sequence is CASSLAATQETQYF. The DNA for the CDR3 is TGTGCCAGCAGCTTAGCGGCTACCCAAGAGACCCAGTACTTC. The full variable domain, its missing parts supplied by reference TRBV7-9 and TRBJ2-5, is DTGVSQNPRHKITKRGQNVTFRCDPISEHNRLYWYRQTLGQGPEFLTYFQNEAQLEKSRLLSDRFSAERPKGSFSTLEIQRTEQGDSAMYLCASSLAATQETQYFGPGTRLLVL.

This clone was seen a single time. The chain joins TRBV11-2 to TRBJ2-2; D not certain. CDR3 size: 13 residues. The V end was cut by 5 bases, the J end by 6 bases, with 10 bases between. Germline V gene data show CDR1 as SGHAT and CDR2 as FQNNGV. Here the CDR3 reads CASSGVWSGELFF. The CDR3 bases are TGTGCCAGCAGCGGGGTTTGGTCCGGGGAGCTGTTTTTT.

The V call is TRBV4-3, the J call TRBJ1-6; 8 nucleotides align to TRBD1. Germline CDR1 and CDR2: LGHNA and YSLEER. Unmatched junction bases numbered 13, after V lost 2 bases and J lost 7 bases. The CDR3 runs to 18 residues. CDR3 sequence (DNA): TGCGCCAGCAGCCAAAATCATCTGGGACAGGCAAAAAATTCACCCCTCCACTTT. This sequence encodes CASSQNHLGQAKNSPLHF.

V and J are TRBV2 and TRBJ1-5; 9 bases line up with TRBD1. The length of the CDR3 is 15 residues. Germline V gives CDR1 SNHLY, CDR2 FYNNEI. V dropped 5 bases and J dropped 7; count of bases not matched to a gene: 9. The CDR3 coding sequence is TGTGCCAGCAGTTTCACACAGGGGGCGGGACAGCCCCAGCATTTT. This gives the protein CASSFTQGAGQPQHF.

The chain is built from TRBV4-1 and TRBJ2-7; 8 bases align to TRBD2. The CDR3 is 15 residues long. V lost 1 base to trimming and J lost 5 bases; unmatched junction nucleotides: 7. CDR1 is MGHRA and CDR2 is YSYEKL in the germline V gene. This chain's CDR3 is CASSQVPAGGDEQYF. The CDR3 nucleotides are TGCGCCAGCAGCCAAGTTCCGGCGGGAGGTGACGAGCAGTACTTC.

V usage is TRBV27 and J usage is TRBJ1-5; 9 bases line up with TRBD1. Germline V gives CDR1 MNHEY, CDR2 SMNVEV (reference sequence). Germline trimming cut 3 bases from V and 6 bases from J; bases unmatched to any gene: 3. CDR3 length equals 14 residues. CDR3 in amino acids: CASSLVQGAQPQHF. The DNA of the CDR3 is TGTGCCAGCAGTTTGGTACAGGGGGCTCAGCCCCAGCATTTT.

The chain joins TRBV14 to TRBJ2-1, with D possibly being TRBD1 (5 bases). Between the trimmed V and J ends, which lost 0 bases and 8 bases, there was a span of 11 bases. Germline V gene lookup returns CDR1 SGHDN and CDR2 FVKESK. There are 14 residues in the CDR3. For the CDR3, the DNA is TGTGCCAGCAGCCAAGATCTATTCAGGGATGAGCAGTTCTTC. This encodes CASSQDLFRDEQFF.

The CDR3 loop reads CASSGAGNGYEQYF. For the CDR3, the DNA is TGCGCCAGCAGTGGTGCGGGGAATGGCTACGAGCAGTACTTC. The chain recombines TRBV10-2 with TRBJ2-7; a weak D match, TRBD2 (6 bases). Germline CDR1 reads WSHSY; CDR2 reads SAAADI. V was trimmed by 4 bases and J by 3 bases, leaving 13 bases between them. CDR3 length equals 14 residues.

The genes are TRBV4-2 and TRBJ1-1; no reliable D call. V dropped 4 bases and J dropped 0 bases, with 12 bases sitting between them. The CDR3 length is 15 residues. CDR1 LGHNA and CDR2 YNFKEQ come from the germline V gene. CDR3 loop: CASSPVSQLNTEAFF. CDR3 coding DNA: TGTGCCAGCAGCCCCGTTTCACAGTTGAACACTGAAGCTTTCTTT.

V gene TRBV28 combines with J gene TRBJ2-2; D gene ambiguous. V was shortened by 6 bases and J by 4 bases, with 9 bases between the two germline ends. This CDR3 has 13 amino acids. In germline, CDR1 is MDHEN, CDR2 SYDVKM. The CDR3 coding sequence is TGTGCCAGCAGACTCAGACTCACCGGGGAGCTGTTTTTT. Protein: CASRLRLTGELFF.